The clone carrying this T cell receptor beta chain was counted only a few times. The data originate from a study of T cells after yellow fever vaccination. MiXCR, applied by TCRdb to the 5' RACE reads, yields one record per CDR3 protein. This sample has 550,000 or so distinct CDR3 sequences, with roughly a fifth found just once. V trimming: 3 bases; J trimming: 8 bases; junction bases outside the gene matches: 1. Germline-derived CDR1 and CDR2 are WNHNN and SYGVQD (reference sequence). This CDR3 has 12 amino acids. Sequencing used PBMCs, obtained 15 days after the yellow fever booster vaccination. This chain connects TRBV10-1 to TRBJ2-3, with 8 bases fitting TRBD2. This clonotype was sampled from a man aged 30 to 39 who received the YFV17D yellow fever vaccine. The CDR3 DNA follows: TGCGCCAGCAGTGACGCGGGGGGTACGCAGTATTTT. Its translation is CASSDAGGTQYF.